This is a list of T cell receptor beta chains from one sample in a study of T cell repertoires in cytomegalovirus infection. TCRdb independently ran MiXCR on the reads; one entry per CDR3 protein. The profile shows some 100,000 distinct CDR3 sequences, 23% of them singletons. Specimen: CD8+ T cells from PBMCs. Receptors were obtained from a human donor in good health (CMV status not recorded). Some clones in this sample may be carry-over from other donors' samples. The conserved cysteine and the conserved F or W are not part of the CDR3 here.

TRBV6-1	TRBJ2-2	ASRRPWQQNTGELF
TRBV29-1	TRBJ1-2	SARAGQEYGYT
TRBV28	TRBJ1-1	ASSYRPSLNTEAF
TRBV12-3/TRBV12-4	TRBJ2-7	ASSLPWAGEGEGEQY
TRBV4-1	TRBJ1-1	ASSQEVSSENTEAF
TRBV11-2	TRBJ2-4	ASSPIQEAKNIQY
TRBV3-1	TRBJ2-7	ASSQDFQGYEQY
TRBV7-8	TRBJ1-5	ASSATGAGQPQH
TRBV19	TRBJ1-1	ASSFPTGATEAF
TRBV7-2	TRBJ2-5	ASSFVGGSQETQY
TRBV7-6	TRBJ2-7	ASSLLGEDSLEQY
TRBV7-9	TRBJ2-6	ASSLIPGVDSGANVLT
TRBV20-1	TRBJ2-1	SARDLASGGPSYNEQF
TRBV12-3/TRBV12-4	TRBJ2-7	ASSDGHLSSYEQY